These T cell receptor beta chains were read from a single sample in a study of CD8 T cells in Susac syndrome. TCRdb called the immunoSEQ multiplex PCR reads again in MiXCR, with one record for every CDR3 protein. Among some 110,000 distinct CDR3 sequences, 96% were seen once, and the ten largest hold over 0.12%. Sequenced: CD4+ T cells from PBMCs. Receptors originate from a human donor with Susac syndrome. Both conserved end residues are part of each CDR3. D genes are given only for firm matches. Expanded clones get a size class; other rows say once, few or many, or leave the size out.

v_call: TRBV5-1
d_call: -
clone_size: -
j_call: TRBJ2-3
cdr3_aa: CASSLGSAGQYTDTQYF
cdr3_nt: TGCGCCAGCAGCTTGGGGTCCGCGGGGCAGTACACAGATACGCAGTATTTT

v_call: TRBV29-1
d_call: -
clone_size: -
j_call: TRBJ2-7
cdr3_aa: CSVEGSSYEQYF
cdr3_nt: TGCAGCGTTGAAGGCTCCTCCTACGAGCAGTACTTC

v_call: TRBV25-1
d_call: -
clone_size: -
j_call: TRBJ2-5
cdr3_aa: CASSEYGRGVETQYF
cdr3_nt: TGTGCCAGCAGTGAATACGGCAGGGGGGTGGAGACCCAGTACTTC

v_call: TRBV7-9
d_call: -
clone_size: -
j_call: TRBJ2-3
cdr3_aa: CASSYSTDTQYF
cdr3_nt: TGTGCCAGCAGCTATAGCACAGATACGCAGTATTTT

v_call: TRBV5-6
d_call: -
clone_size: -
j_call: TRBJ2-7
cdr3_aa: CASSTLGTYEQYF
cdr3_nt: TGTGCCAGCAGCACCCTCGGCACCTACGAGCAGTACTTC

v_call: TRBV24-1
d_call: TRBD2
clone_size: -
j_call: TRBJ2-1
cdr3_aa: CATSDATGTSGVEQFF
cdr3_nt: TGTGCCACCAGTGATGCTACCGGGACTAGCGGGGTTGAGCAGTTCTTC

v_call: TRBV24-1
d_call: TRBD1
clone_size: -
j_call: TRBJ2-7
cdr3_aa: CATSDSPTGLAEEQYF
cdr3_nt: TGTGCCACCAGTGATTCGCCGACAGGGCTGGCGGAGGAGCAGTACTTC

v_call: TRBV20-1
d_call: -
clone_size: once
j_call: TRBJ2-7
cdr3_aa: CSARDRPGSSYEQYF
cdr3_nt: TGCAGTGCTAGAGATCGACCAGGGAGCTCCTACGAGCAGTACTTC

v_call: TRBV6-2/TRBV6-3
d_call: -
clone_size: -
j_call: TRBJ1-5
cdr3_aa: CASSLDAFNQPQHF
cdr3_nt: TGTGCCAGCAGTCTCGACGCCTTCAATCAGCCCCAGCATTTT

v_call: TRBV12-3/TRBV12-4
d_call: TRBD2
clone_size: -
j_call: TRBJ2-1
cdr3_aa: CASSLSSGSRGEQFF
cdr3_nt: TGTGCCAGCAGTTTAAGTAGCGGGAGCCGGGGTGAGCAGTTCTTC

v_call: TRBV12-3/TRBV12-4
d_call: -
clone_size: -
j_call: TRBJ2-1
cdr3_aa: CASSSPYNEQFF
cdr3_nt: TGTGCCAGCAGTTCCCCCTACAATGAGCAGTTCTTC

v_call: TRBV9
d_call: -
clone_size: -
j_call: TRBJ1-1
cdr3_aa: CASSVTANTEAFF
cdr3_nt: TGTGCCAGCAGCGTAACAGCGAACACTGAAGCTTTCTTT

v_call: TRBV18
d_call: TRBD1
clone_size: -
j_call: TRBJ2-7
cdr3_aa: CASSPQGQTYEQYF
cdr3_nt: TGTGCCAGCTCACCACAGGGACAGACCTACGAGCAGTACTTC

v_call: TRBV5-6
d_call: -
clone_size: -
j_call: TRBJ2-7
cdr3_aa: CASRAPPASYEQYF
cdr3_nt: TGTGCCAGCAGGGCCCCGCCGGCCTCCTACGAGCAGTACTTC

v_call: TRBV10-3
d_call: -
clone_size: -
j_call: TRBJ2-7
cdr3_aa: CATGANTLSYEQYF
cdr3_nt: TGTGCCACGGGGGCCAACACCCTCTCCTACGAGCAGTACTTC

v_call: TRBV29-1
d_call: TRBD2
clone_size: once
j_call: TRBJ2-1
cdr3_aa: CSVVIIAGVHEQFF
cdr3_nt: TGCAGCGTTGTGATCATAGCGGGAGTACATGAGCAGTTCTTC

v_call: TRBV12-3/TRBV12-4
d_call: TRBD1
clone_size: -
j_call: TRBJ1-4
cdr3_aa: CASSFSGQAHEKLFF
cdr3_nt: TGTGCCAGCAGTTTTTCGGGACAGGCACATGAAAAACTGTTTTTT

v_call: TRBV5-1
d_call: TRBD2
clone_size: -
j_call: TRBJ2-2
cdr3_aa: CASKAGGENTGELFF
cdr3_nt: TGCGCCAGCAAAGCGGGAGGGGAGAACACCGGGGAGCTGTTTTTT

v_call: TRBV20-1
d_call: -
clone_size: -
j_call: TRBJ2-7
cdr3_aa: CSARDLWVDEQYF
cdr3_nt: TGCAGTGCTAGAGATCTCTGGGTGGACGAGCAGTACTTC

v_call: TRBV28
d_call: -
clone_size: -
j_call: TRBJ2-7
cdr3_aa: CASSSMDKNGYEQYF
cdr3_nt: TGTGCCAGCAGTTCTATGGACAAAAATGGCTACGAGCAGTACTTC

v_call: TRBV2
d_call: -
clone_size: -
j_call: TRBJ2-1
cdr3_aa: CARDRQPDYNEQFF
cdr3_nt: TGTGCCAGGGACCGACAGCCTGACTACAATGAGCAGTTCTTC

v_call: TRBV24-1
d_call: -
clone_size: -
j_call: TRBJ2-7
cdr3_aa: CATSDNRQTRYEQYF
cdr3_nt: TGTGCCACCAGTGATAACCGGCAGACTCGCTACGAGCAGTACTTC

v_call: TRBV4-1
d_call: -
clone_size: -
j_call: TRBJ2-7
cdr3_aa: CASSQDFWRGSYEQYF
cdr3_nt: TGCGCCAGCAGCCAAGATTTTTGGCGGGGTTCCTACGAGCAGTACTTC

v_call: TRBV6-5
d_call: -
clone_size: -
j_call: TRBJ1-1
cdr3_aa: CASSYVGGASEAFF
cdr3_nt: TGTGCCAGCAGTTACGTAGGGGGAGCGAGTGAAGCTTTCTTT

v_call: TRBV7-8
d_call: -
clone_size: once
j_call: TRBJ2-3
cdr3_aa: CASSRQGPDTQYF
cdr3_nt: TGTGCCAGCAGCCGCCAGGGGCCCGATACGCAGTATTTT

v_call: TRBV3-1
d_call: -
clone_size: -
j_call: TRBJ2-6
cdr3_aa: CASSQTWAGNSGANVLTF
cdr3_nt: TGTGCCAGCAGCCAAACCTGGGCCGGGAATTCTGGGGCCAACGTCCTGACTTTC

v_call: TRBV3-1
d_call: -
clone_size: -
j_call: TRBJ1-3
cdr3_aa: CASSHFGKGNTIYF
cdr3_nt: TGTGCCAGCAGCCACTTTGGAAAAGGAAACACCATATATTTT

v_call: TRBV20-1
d_call: -
clone_size: -
j_call: TRBJ1-4
cdr3_aa: CSASGQGNEKLFF
cdr3_nt: TGCAGTGCTAGTGGGCAGGGGAATGAAAAACTGTTTTTT

v_call: TRBV11-2
d_call: -
clone_size: -
j_call: TRBJ2-1
cdr3_aa: CASSSAPLAPTGNEQFF
cdr3_nt: TGTGCCAGCAGCTCCGCGCCACTAGCCCCAACAGGGAATGAGCAGTTCTTC

v_call: TRBV20-1
d_call: -
clone_size: -
j_call: TRBJ1-4
cdr3_aa: CSAREGEPKLFF
cdr3_nt: TGCAGTGCTAGGGAGGGAGAGCCAAAACTGTTTTTT

v_call: TRBV4-1
d_call: -
clone_size: -
j_call: TRBJ2-5
cdr3_aa: CASSARREQETQYF
cdr3_nt: TGCGCCAGCAGCGCGAGACGGGAACAAGAGACCCAGTACTTC

v_call: TRBV7-9
d_call: -
clone_size: -
j_call: TRBJ2-3
cdr3_aa: CASSSPGEWADTQYF
cdr3_nt: TGTGCCAGCAGCTCTCCGGGAGAGTGGGCAGATACGCAGTATTTT

v_call: TRBV10-3
d_call: -
clone_size: -
j_call: TRBJ1-5
cdr3_aa: CAIGGASNQPQHF
cdr3_nt: TGTGCCATCGGCGGAGCTAGCAATCAGCCCCAGCATTTT

v_call: TRBV24-1
d_call: TRBD1
clone_size: -
j_call: TRBJ1-2
cdr3_aa: CATGQGGGYTF
cdr3_nt: TGTGCCACCGGACAGGGTGGTGGCTACACCTTC

v_call: TRBV29-1
d_call: -
clone_size: -
j_call: TRBJ1-2
cdr3_aa: CCEGNGYTF
cdr3_nt: TGCTGCGAAGGGAATGGCTACACCTTC

v_call: TRBV4-1
d_call: -
clone_size: -
j_call: TRBJ2-5
cdr3_aa: CASSQGTEETQYF
cdr3_nt: TGCGCCAGCAGCCAAGGGACAGAGGAGACCCAGTACTTC

v_call: TRBV24-1
d_call: -
clone_size: -
j_call: TRBJ2-3
cdr3_aa: CATSDAGAPTDTQYF
cdr3_nt: TGTGCCACCAGTGATGCGGGGGCCCCCACAGATACGCAGTATTTT

v_call: TRBV15
d_call: TRBD1
clone_size: few
j_call: TRBJ2-3
cdr3_aa: CATSRDRADTQYF
cdr3_nt: TGTGCCACCAGCAGGGACAGGGCAGATACGCAGTATTTT

v_call: TRBV2
d_call: -
clone_size: -
j_call: TRBJ2-1
cdr3_aa: CASTSRQVNEQFF
cdr3_nt: TGTGCCAGCACCTCCAGGCAGGTCAATGAGCAGTTCTTC

v_call: TRBV2
d_call: -
clone_size: -
j_call: TRBJ2-5
cdr3_aa: CASSVLTNKETQYF
cdr3_nt: TGTGCCAGCAGTGTCCTCACTAACAAAGAGACCCAGTACTTC

v_call: TRBV20-1
d_call: -
clone_size: -
j_call: TRBJ2-1
cdr3_aa: CSAPLAPYNEQFF
cdr3_nt: TGCAGTGCCCCCCTGGCGCCCTACAATGAGCAGTTCTTC

v_call: TRBV30
d_call: -
clone_size: once
j_call: TRBJ2-6
cdr3_aa: CAWGNSGANVLTF
cdr3_nt: TGTGCCTGGGGTAACTCTGGGGCCAACGTCCTGACTTTC

v_call: TRBV24-1
d_call: -
clone_size: -
j_call: TRBJ1-5
cdr3_aa: CATSDQGHQPQHF
cdr3_nt: TGTGCCACCAGTGATCAAGGCCATCAGCCCCAGCATTTT

v_call: TRBV28
d_call: -
clone_size: once
j_call: TRBJ1-1
cdr3_aa: CASSSPGVMNTEAFF
cdr3_nt: TGTGCCAGCAGTTCGCCAGGGGTCATGAACACTGAAGCTTTCTTT

v_call: TRBV28
d_call: TRBD1
clone_size: -
j_call: TRBJ1-1
cdr3_aa: CASSTQGLYTEAFF
cdr3_nt: TGTGCCAGCAGTACACAGGGGCTTTACACTGAAGCTTTCTTT